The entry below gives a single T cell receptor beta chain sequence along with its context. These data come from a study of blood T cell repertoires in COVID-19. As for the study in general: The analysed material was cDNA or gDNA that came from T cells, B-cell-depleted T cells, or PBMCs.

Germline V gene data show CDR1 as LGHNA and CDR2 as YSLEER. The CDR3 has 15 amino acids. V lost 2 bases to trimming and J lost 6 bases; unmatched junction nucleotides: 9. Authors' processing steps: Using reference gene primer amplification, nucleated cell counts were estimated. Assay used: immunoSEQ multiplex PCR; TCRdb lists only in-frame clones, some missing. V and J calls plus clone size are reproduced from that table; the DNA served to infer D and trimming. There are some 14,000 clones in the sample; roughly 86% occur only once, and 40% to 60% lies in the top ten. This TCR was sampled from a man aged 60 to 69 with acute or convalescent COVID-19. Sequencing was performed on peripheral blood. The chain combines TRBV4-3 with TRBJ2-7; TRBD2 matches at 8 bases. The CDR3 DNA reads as TGCGCCAGCAGCCAAAATCCGGGAGGGATTGGCGAGCAGTACTTC. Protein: CASSQNPGGIGEQYF.